What follows describes a single T cell receptor (beta chain). Antigen: not known. If no ophthalmopathy progression occurred within 18 months, Graves' hyperthyroidism was stable. Patients aged 18 to 65 with hyperthyroidism were newly diagnosed, with duration under 2 months. These data belong to a study of T cells in Graves' hyperthyroidism and ophthalmopathy. Study-level background: Peripheral blood draws took place at initial diagnosis, ahead of any treatment.

General observations from the study: Blood also contained most expanded thyroid clonotypes above 0.001.

Authors of the study amplified TCR beta CDR3 regions from RNA transcripts. During a first-round RT-PCR of the TCR CDR3, the HTBI primer set was used. TCRdb re-analysed the multiplex PCR reads in MiXCR, keeping a single row per CDR3 protein. In the table there are approximately 300,000 distinct CDR3 sequences, over 15% of which are singletons. Germline assignment: CDR1 DFQATT and CDR2 SNEGSKA (reference sequence). V dropped 5 bases and J dropped 6; count of bases not matched to a gene: 9. The CDR3 contains 14 residues. Sequencing input: blood. The chain couples TRBV20-1 to TRBJ2-1; 8 nucleotides match TRBD2. The receptor was derived from a man aged 25-45 years with Graves' hyperthyroidism. The chain's CDR3 is CSAPKSGRSNEQFF. In nucleotides, the CDR3 is TGCAGTGCTCCAAAAAGCGGGAGAAGCAATGAGCAGTTCTTC.